This TCR beta chain was profiled in a study of beta chain features in type 1 diabetes. Study-level results: The study found fewer insertions and more deletions at VDJ junctions in type 1 diabetes patients.

Regarding this clone: Antigen specificity is unknown. The same CDR3 is also encoded by other DNA sequences in this sample.

Germline V gene data show CDR1 as DFQATT and CDR2 as SNEGSKA (reference sequence). The CDR3 loop spans 11 amino acids. Between the trimmed V and J ends, which lost 3 bases and 6 bases, there was a span of 7 bases. The entirety of the isolated RNA underwent reverse transcription, so expressed TCRB transcripts were sequenced. Naive, central memory and regulatory T cell samples averaged around 3.3 million reads. TCRdb's copy holds only in-frame clones and misses some; the assay was immunoSEQ multiplex PCR. The table includes about 410,000 clones, over 11% detected once. Sorting that relied on CD45RO/CCR7/CD25/CD127/CD95/CD27 yielded CD4+ naive, central memory, regulatory and stem cell-like memory cells.

This chain connects TRBV20-1 to TRBJ2-3; the D is unclear. Sequences were obtained from naive CD4+ T cells from blood. The clonotype was recovered from a man aged 25 to 40 in good health. The CDR3 nucleotides are TGCAGTGCTAGCCGGAGCGATACGCAGTATTTT. The encoded protein is CSASRSDTQYF.